This T cell receptor beta chain is drawn from a study of T-cell memory formation after mild COVID-19. Overall study findings and caveats: Whether second-wave clones peaking at day 37 were SARS-CoV-2 specific went unconfirmed.

With constant-segment primers, 5'RACE yielded cDNA libraries of TCR alpha and TCR beta that carried sample barcodes and UMIs. TCRdb used MiXCR to reprocess the 5' RACE reads, holding one entry per CDR3 protein. Here the sample spans some 330,000 distinct CDR3 sequences, around 21% being singletons. V was pared by 7 bases and J by 3 bases, with 16 bases of the junction left unmatched. The CDR3 contains 17 residues. Comments on this clonotype: Antigen specificity is unknown.

The sequencing input was PBMCs or a T cell subset sorted from them (not recorded which). The genes are TRBV12-3 or TRBV12-4 and TRBJ1-1; TRBD1 matches 8 bases. This clonotype was sampled from an adult woman who had mild COVID-19 (a few samples of this study predate the infection). Cell type and time point are not known. CDR3 sequence: CASKPGAKTGGHTEAFF. The CDR3 coding sequence is TGTGCCAGCAAACCCGGTGCGAAAACAGGGGGGCACACTGAAGCTTTCTTT.